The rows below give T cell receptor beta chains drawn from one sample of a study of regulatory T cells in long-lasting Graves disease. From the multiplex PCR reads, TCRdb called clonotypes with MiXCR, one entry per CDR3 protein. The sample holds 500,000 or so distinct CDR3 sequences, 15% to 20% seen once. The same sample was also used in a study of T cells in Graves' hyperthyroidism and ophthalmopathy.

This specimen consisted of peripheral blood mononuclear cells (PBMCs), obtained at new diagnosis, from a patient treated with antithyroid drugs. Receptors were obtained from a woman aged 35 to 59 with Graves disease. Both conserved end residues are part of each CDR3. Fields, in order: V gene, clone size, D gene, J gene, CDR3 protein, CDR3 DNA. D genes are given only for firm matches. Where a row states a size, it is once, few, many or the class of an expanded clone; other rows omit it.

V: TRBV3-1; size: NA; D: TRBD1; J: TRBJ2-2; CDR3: CASSQGQGYGGELFF; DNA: TGTGCCAGCAGCCAAGGACAGGGATATGGCGGGGAGCTGTTTTTT
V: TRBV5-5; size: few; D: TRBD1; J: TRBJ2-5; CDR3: CASSLGDRGHQETQYF; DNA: TGTGCCAGCAGCTTGGGGGACAGGGGGCACCAAGAGACCCAGTACTTC
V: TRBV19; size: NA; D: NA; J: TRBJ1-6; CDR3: CASSKAGTDFGALHF; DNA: TGTGCCAGTAGTAAAGCCGGGACCGACTTTGGGGCCCTCCACTTT
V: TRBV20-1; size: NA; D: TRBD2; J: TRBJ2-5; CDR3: CSASGLAFQETQYF; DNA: TGCAGTGCTTCGGGACTAGCATTTCAAGAGACCCAGTACTTC
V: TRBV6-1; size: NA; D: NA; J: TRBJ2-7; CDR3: CAISRQDVYEQYF; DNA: TGTGCCATCAGCCGACAGGATGTATACGAGCAGTACTTC
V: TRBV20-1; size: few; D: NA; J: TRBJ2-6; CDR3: CSASTTSGANVLTF; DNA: TGCAGTGCTAGTACCACCTCTGGGGCCAACGTCCTGACTTTC
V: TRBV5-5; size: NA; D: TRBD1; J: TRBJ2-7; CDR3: CASSSTGQRSSYEQYF; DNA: TGTGCCAGCAGCTCAACGGGACAGAGGAGCTCCTACGAGCAGTACTTC
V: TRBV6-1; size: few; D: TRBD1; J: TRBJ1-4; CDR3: CASLTGALGEKLFF; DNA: TGTGCCAGCTTGACAGGGGCCCTTGGGGAAAAGCTGTTTTTT
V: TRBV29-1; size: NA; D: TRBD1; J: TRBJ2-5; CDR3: CSVGRTGAPETQYF; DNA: TGCAGCGTTGGAAGGACAGGAGCCCCGGAGACCCAGTACTTC
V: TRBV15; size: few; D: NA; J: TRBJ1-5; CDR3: CATSRTLYQPQHF; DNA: TGTGCCACCAGCAGGACTTTGTATCAGCCCCAGCATTTT
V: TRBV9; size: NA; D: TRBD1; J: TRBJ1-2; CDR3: CASSVEGTGYGYTF; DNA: TGTGCCAGCAGCGTAGAGGGGACAGGGTACGGCTACACCTTC
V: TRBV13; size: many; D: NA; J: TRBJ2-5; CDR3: CASSHRDRQETQYF; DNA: TGTGCCAGCAGCCACCGTGACAGGCAAGAGACCCAGTACTTC
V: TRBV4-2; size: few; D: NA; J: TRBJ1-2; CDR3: CASSQDHEGVPHYGYTF; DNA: TGTGCCAGCAGCCAAGATCATGAGGGGGTTCCCCACTATGGCTACACCTTC
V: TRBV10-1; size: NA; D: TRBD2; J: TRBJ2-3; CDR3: CASSESSLAGEPTQYF; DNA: TGCGCCAGCAGTGAGTCCTCACTAGCGGGGGAGCCTACGCAGTATTTT
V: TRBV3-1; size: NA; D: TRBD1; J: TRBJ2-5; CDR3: CASSQDRDRLSSGTQYF; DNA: TGTGCCAGCAGCCAAGATCGGGACAGGCTCTCCTCGGGGACCCAGTACTTC